Listed below are T cell receptor beta chains from one sample, sequenced in a study of cytomegalovirus exposure and HLA in healthy donors. The assay was immunoSEQ multiplex PCR, and TCRdb's table has in-frame clones only and misses some. The sample lists hundreds of thousands of clones; roughly 70% were seen once. The sample comprised PBMCs. These receptors all stem from a woman in her 30s in good health and CMV-seronegative. Each CDR3 is given with its conserved first and last residue. A D gene is named only where the DNA matches it firmly. Size tells how often a clone was seen (once, few, many) or the class of an expanded clone, and some rows leave it out.

once	TRBV19	.	TRBJ1-3	CASSIPLWTTGNTIYF	TGTGCCAGTAGTATACCGTTATGGACAACCGGAAACACCATATATTTT
.	TRBV7-9	.	TRBJ2-7	CSSSFPAAYEQYF	TGTTCCAGCAGCTTCCCCGCGGCCTACGAGCAGTACTTC
.	TRBV27	.	TRBJ2-4	CASSLGIGGTKNIQYF	TGTGCCAGCAGCCTAGGGATAGGGGGTACCAAAAACATTCAGTACTTC
.	TRBV6-5	TRBD1	TRBJ1-1	CASSYRQGSIGAFF	TGTGCCAGCAGTTACCGACAGGGGTCGATTGGAGCTTTCTTT
.	TRBV5-1	TRBD1	TRBJ1-2	CASSISGGSYGYTF	TGCGCCAGCAGCATTTCAGGGGGCAGCTATGGCTACACCTTC
.	TRBV29-1	.	TRBJ2-2	CSVVGPVDTGELFF	TGCAGCGTTGTTGGCCCAGTGGACACCGGGGAGCTGTTTTTT
once	TRBV5-1	.	TRBJ2-5	CASSLAEETQYF	TGCGCCAGCAGCTTGGCCGAGGAGACCCAGTACTTC
.	TRBV6-5	.	TRBJ1-2	CASSGPGAGNYGYTF	TGTGCCAGCAGTGGTCCAGGGGCTGGAAACTATGGCTACACCTTC
.	TRBV5-1	TRBD1	TRBJ2-1	CASSRDRASYNEQFF	TGCGCCAGCAGCAGGGACAGGGCCTCCTACAATGAGCAGTTCTTC
.	TRBV5-1	.	TRBJ1-1	CASSWGGVNTEAFF	TGCGCCAGCAGCTGGGGGGGTGTGAACACTGAAGCTTTCTTT
.	TRBV9	TRBD2	TRBJ2-7	CASSAGREGEQYF	TGTGCCAGCAGCGCCGGGCGGGAGGGGGAGCAGTACTTC
.	TRBV19	TRBD1	TRBJ2-5	CASSPRGGQGWYQETQYF	TGTGCCAGTAGTCCCCGCGGGGGACAGGGGTGGTACCAAGAGACCCAGTACTTC
.	TRBV7-8	.	TRBJ1-6	CASSFLSSYNSPLHF	TGTGCCAGCAGCTTCCTGAGCTCCTATAATTCACCCCTCCACTTT
.	TRBV10-3	.	TRBJ2-1	CAISDQTGDEQFF	TGTGCCATCAGTGATCAGACGGGGGATGAGCAGTTCTTC
.	TRBV7-6	TRBD2	TRBJ2-1	CASSLNKLAGDEQFF	TGTGCCAGCAGCTTAAATAAACTAGCGGGAGATGAGCAGTTCTTC
.	TRBV2	.	TRBJ1-2	CASRGGRAYGYTF	TGTGCCAGCAGAGGTGGGAGGGCATATGGCTACACCTTC
.	TRBV5-1	.	TRBJ1-2	CASSLGSHAGTPYGYTF	TGCGCCAGCAGCTTGGGTAGTCACGCCGGGACACCCTATGGCTACACCTTC
.	TRBV9	.	TRBJ1-1	CASSAGGTEAFF	TGTGCCAGCAGCGCTGGCGGAACTGAAGCTTTCTTT
.	TRBV15	.	TRBJ1-1	CATSSRGGAEAFF	TGTGCCACCAGCTCCCGCGGTGGTGCTGAAGCTTTCTTT
.	TRBV5-1	TRBD1	TRBJ2-7	CASSWAGTGGYEQYF	TGCGCCAGCAGTTGGGCCGGGACAGGGGGCTACGAGCAGTACTTC
.	TRBV12-5	TRBD2	TRBJ2-5	CASGFDSGGPRTQYF	TGTGCTAGTGGTTTTGATAGCGGGGGCCCCAGGACCCAGTACTTC
few	TRBV5-4	.	TRBJ2-7	CASSPGGGNRDEQYF	TGTGCCAGCAGCCCTGGAGGAGGGAATAGGGACGAGCAGTACTTC
.	TRBV9	.	TRBJ2-1	CASSPRENEQFF	TGTGCCAGCAGCCCCCGTGAGAATGAGCAGTTCTTC
few	TRBV2	TRBD2	TRBJ2-3	CASGSGGTQYF	TGTGCCAGCGGCAGCGGGGGAACGCAGTATTTT
few	TRBV15	TRBD2	TRBJ2-7	CATSRDQRELDEQYF	TGTGCCACCAGCAGAGATCAGCGGGAGCTAGACGAGCAGTACTTC
.	TRBV7-9	.	TRBJ2-3	CASSLPPTGSHSSTDTQYF	TGTGCCAGCAGCTTACCGCCGACAGGTTCCCATTCTAGCACAGATACGCAGTATTTT
.	TRBV5-5	.	TRBJ1-1	CASSWVDSWNTEAFF	TGTGCCAGCAGTTGGGTGGACAGTTGGAACACTGAAGCTTTCTTT
.	TRBV10-2	TRBD1	TRBJ1-1	CASSPGTGGTEAFF	TGCGCCAGCAGTCCCGGGACAGGGGGCACTGAAGCTTTCTTT
few	TRBV10-3	.	TRBJ2-7	CAISDRGTYEQYF	TGTGCCATCAGTGATCGGGGAACCTACGAGCAGTACTTC
.	TRBV6-5	TRBD2	TRBJ2-1	CASTLTSGGRNEQFF	TGTGCCAGCACCCTAACTAGCGGGGGGAGGAATGAGCAGTTCTTC
.	TRBV15	.	TRBJ1-5	CATRAGGQNQPQHF	TGTGCCACCCGAGCCGGAGGACAGAACCAGCCCCAGCATTTT
.	TRBV6-5	.	TRBJ2-7	CASSETPSSYEQYF	TGTGCCAGCAGTGAAACCCCCAGCTCCTACGAGCAGTACTTC
.	TRBV5-1	.	TRBJ1-1	CASRGRAGMGTEAFF	TGCGCCAGCAGGGGCAGGGCGGGGATGGGCACTGAAGCTTTCTTT
few	TRBV6-1	.	TRBJ2-2	CATVGGINTGELFF	TGTGCCACCGTTGGCGGGATTAACACCGGGGAGCTGTTTTTT
.	TRBV30	.	TRBJ2-1	CAWTVGRAIYNEQFF	TGTGCCTGGACAGTGGGCAGGGCTATCTACAATGAGCAGTTCTTC
once	TRBV6-6	.	TRBJ2-7	CASSLAQTAYEQYF	TGTGCCAGCAGTTTAGCCCAAACCGCCTACGAGCAGTACTTC
.	TRBV9	TRBD2	TRBJ2-2	CASSVYGGADTGELFF	TGTGCCAGCAGCGTCTACGGGGGGGCGGACACCGGGGAGCTGTTTTTT
.	TRBV6-1	TRBD1	TRBJ2-3	CASRLGQGVTDTQYF	TGTGCCAGCAGGTTGGGACAGGGGGTCACAGATACGCAGTATTTT
.	TRBV15	TRBD1	TRBJ2-7	CVTSRDPGPGQGYEQYF	TGTGTCACCAGCAGAGATCCCGGACCGGGACAGGGGTACGAGCAGTACTTC
.	TRBV19	.	TRBJ1-2	CASSISENGYTF	TGTGCCAGTAGTATATCGGAGAATGGCTACACCTTC
few	TRBV6-1	.	TRBJ1-5	CASSEAGSGNQPQHF	TGTGCCAGCAGTGAGGCGGGTTCGGGGAATCAGCCCCAGCATTTT
.	TRBV10-1	TRBD2	TRBJ2-5	CASSESLAGGKETQYF	TGCGCCAGCAGTGAGTCGCTAGCGGGAGGGAAAGAGACCCAGTACTTC
.	TRBV5-1	.	TRBJ1-1	CASSLVFGGLNTEAFF	TGCGCCAGCAGCTTGGTATTCGGAGGGTTGAACACTGAAGCTTTCTTT
few	TRBV6-5	.	TRBJ1-1	CASSYSRNTEAFF	TGTGCCAGCAGTTACTCGAGGAACACTGAAGCTTTCTTT
once	TRBV23-1	TRBD2	TRBJ2-1	CASPQRGGPGNEQFF	TGCGCCAGTCCCCAACGGGGGGGGCCTGGCAATGAGCAGTTCTTC
.	TRBV13	.	TRBJ2-3	CASSGGTSTDTQYF	TGTGCCAGCAGCGGCGGTACTAGCACAGATACGCAGTATTTT
.	TRBV6-5	.	TRBJ1-1	CASAKNTEAFF	TGTGCCAGCGCGAAGAACACTGAAGCTTTCTTT
.	TRBV7-3	TRBD1	TRBJ1-1	CASSPRGTAMNTEAFF	TGTGCCAGCAGCCCAAGAGGGACAGCCATGAACACTGAAGCTTTCTTT
.	TRBV4-1	TRBD2	TRBJ2-1	CASSQRTSGLNEQFF	TGCGCCAGCAGCCAAAGGACTAGCGGACTAAATGAGCAGTTCTTC
.	TRBV27	TRBD1	TRBJ2-7	CASSPDRVSYEQYF	TGTGCCAGCAGCCCAGACAGGGTATCGTACGAGCAGTACTTC
.	TRBV14	TRBD1	TRBJ1-4	CASSQETGENEKLFF	TGTGCCAGCAGCCAAGAGACAGGGGAAAATGAAAAACTGTTTTTT
.	TRBV27	.	TRBJ1-1	CASSLSTSANTEAFF	TGTGCCAGCAGTTTATCCACGAGCGCGAACACTGAAGCTTTCTTT
few	TRBV18	.	TRBJ1-1	CASSPPWERLGTEAFF	TGTGCCAGCTCACCACCGTGGGAGAGACTAGGCACTGAAGCTTTCTTT
.	TRBV6-5	TRBD1	TRBJ2-7	CASSPGTGYEQYF	TGTGCCAGCAGTCCGGGGACAGGATACGAGCAGTACTTC
.	TRBV19	TRBD1	TRBJ1-5	CATLGGQPNQPQHF	TGTGCCACCCTAGGGGGACAGCCAAATCAGCCCCAGCATTTT
.	TRBV14	.	TRBJ2-2	CASSQDLWGGNTGELFF	TGTGCCAGCAGCCAAGATCTTTGGGGAGGGAACACCGGGGAGCTGTTTTTT
.	TRBV4-2	TRBD1	TRBJ2-7	CASSVGQGSYEQYF	TGTGCCAGCAGCGTAGGACAGGGCTCCTACGAGCAGTACTTC
few	TRBV5-1	TRBD1	TRBJ1-1	CASSRLPTGSSHTEAFF	TGCGCCAGCAGCAGGCTACCGACAGGGTCTTCGCACACTGAAGCTTTCTTT
.	TRBV5-5	TRBD2	TRBJ2-1	CASSRPPGGPYNEQFF	TGTGCCAGCAGCCGACCTCCGGGGGGGCCCTACAATGAGCAGTTCTTC
.	TRBV11-2	TRBD2	TRBJ2-1	CASSPRLAGGMSSYNEQFF	TGTGCCAGCAGTCCTCGACTAGCGGGAGGGATGAGCTCCTACAATGAGCAGTTCTTC